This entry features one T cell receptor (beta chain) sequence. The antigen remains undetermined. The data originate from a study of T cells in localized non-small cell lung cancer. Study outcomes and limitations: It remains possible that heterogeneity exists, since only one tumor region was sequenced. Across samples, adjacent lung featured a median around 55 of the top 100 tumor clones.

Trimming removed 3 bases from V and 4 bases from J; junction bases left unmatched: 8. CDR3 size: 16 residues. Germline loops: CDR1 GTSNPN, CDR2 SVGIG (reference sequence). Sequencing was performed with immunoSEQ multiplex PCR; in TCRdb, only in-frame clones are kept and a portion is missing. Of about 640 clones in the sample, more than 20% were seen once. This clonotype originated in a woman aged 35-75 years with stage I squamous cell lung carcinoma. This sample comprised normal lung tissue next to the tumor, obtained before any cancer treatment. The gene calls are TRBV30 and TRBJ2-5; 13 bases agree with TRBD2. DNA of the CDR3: TGTGCCTGGAGAGACGGACTAGCGGGAGAGGGAGAGACCCAGTACTTC. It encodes CAWRDGLAGEGETQYF.